The clone carrying this TCR beta chain occurred a few times. Its antigen is unknown. These data come from a study of cytomegalovirus exposure and HLA in healthy donors. The PCR had 60 Vbeta and 13 Jbeta primers. TCRdb's copy holds only in-frame clones and misses some; the assay was immunoSEQ multiplex PCR. The sample includes some 150,000 clones, 72% of them seen just once. The V gene lost 7 bases and the J gene lost 3 bases, with 12 bases spanning the gap. The CDR3 contains 12 residues. The germline V gene encodes CDR1 SQVTM and CDR2 ANQGSEA. Findings and caveats of the study: Per a later analysis, 15,000 to 20,000 TCR beta sequences showed association with HLA alleles at 0.05 false discovery rate. Across donors, most TCRs were seen rarely, yet some public ones were widespread. DRB1 had the most TCR associations and HLA-C the fewest, a later analysis found, with rates varying by HLA locus. The listing of roughly 160 TCR beta chains classed them as cytomegalovirus-associated.

The chain joins TRBV29-1 to TRBJ2-5; a weak D match, TRBD1 (6 bases). Sample: PBMCs. The TCR was taken from a human donor in good health. CDR3 loop: CSAVTGEETQYF. The CDR3 nucleotides read TGCAGCGCTGTGACAGGAGAAGAGACCCAGTACTTC.